Listed here is a single T cell receptor (beta chain). Its target is not known. This sample is drawn from a study of OX40 agonist ivuxolimab in advanced cancers. Looking at the study overall: Three individuals attained partial responses, comprising one hepatocellular carcinoma case and two cutaneous melanoma cases. Study-level results: Expanded clones tended on average to be more numerous among CD8+ T cells than CD4+. At doses 0.1 to 3.0 mg/kg, CD4+ and CD8+ clones expanded.

Repertoires were generated with immunoSEQ multiplex PCR, while TCRdb's copy carries only in-frame clones and drops some. The sample carries 35,000 to 55,000 clones, about four fifths recorded once. The CDR3 sequence is 15 residues long. V gave up 4 bases and J gave up 2 bases, with 15 bases separating them. CDR1 and CDR2 from the germline V gene are SGDLS and YYNGEE. The sequences come from CD4+ or CD8+ T cells sorted from blood, collected in a trial of the OX40 agonist ivuxolimab. The chain links TRBV9 to TRBJ2-5; TRBD2 might be the D (6 bases). The receptor's source is an adult with an advanced solid tumor such as melanoma, head and neck, liver or kidney cancer. The CDR3 sequence: CASSSDGTVQETQYF. Written as DNA, the CDR3 is TGTGCCAGCAGCTCCGACGGGACTGTACAAGAGACCCAGTACTTC.